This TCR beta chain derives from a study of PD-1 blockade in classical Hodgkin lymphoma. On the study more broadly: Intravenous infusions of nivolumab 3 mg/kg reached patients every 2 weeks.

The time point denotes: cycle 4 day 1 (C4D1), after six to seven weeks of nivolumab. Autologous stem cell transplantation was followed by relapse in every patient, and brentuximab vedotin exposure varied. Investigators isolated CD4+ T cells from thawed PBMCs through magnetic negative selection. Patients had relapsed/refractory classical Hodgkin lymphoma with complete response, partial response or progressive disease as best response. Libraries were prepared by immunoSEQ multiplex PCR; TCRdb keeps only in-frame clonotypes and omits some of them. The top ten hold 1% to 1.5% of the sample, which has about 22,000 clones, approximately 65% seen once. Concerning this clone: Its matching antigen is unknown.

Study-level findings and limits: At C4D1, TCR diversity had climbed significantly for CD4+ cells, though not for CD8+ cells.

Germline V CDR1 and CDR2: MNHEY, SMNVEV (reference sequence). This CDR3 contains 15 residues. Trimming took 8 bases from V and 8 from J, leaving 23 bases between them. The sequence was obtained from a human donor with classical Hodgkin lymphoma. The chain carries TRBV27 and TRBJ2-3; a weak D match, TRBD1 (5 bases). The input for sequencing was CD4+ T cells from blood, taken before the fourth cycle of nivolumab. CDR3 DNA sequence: TGTGCCAGCGGGGCTAGGGCAGGACCTCAAGTTACGCAGTATTTT. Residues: CASGARAGPQVTQYF.